What follows are 3 T cell receptor beta chains derived from one specimen sequenced in a study of blood T cell repertoires in COVID-19. Using immunoSEQ multiplex PCR, the repertoire was profiled, and TCRdb retains in-frame clones only, with some absent. This table has just under 65,000 clones, around 83% appearing once. The sample was peripheral blood. The receptors derive from a human donor in a cohort sampled during active COVID-19.

This clone occurred once. This rearrangement joins TRBV7-9 to TRBJ2-1; TRBD1 aligns across 7 bases. V lost 5 bases and J lost 4; bases outside the gene matches: 8. This CDR3 is built from 15 residues. Germline CDR1 SEHNR, CDR2 FQNEAQ (reference sequence). CDR3 amino acids: CASSPTGARYNEQFF. CDR3 nucleotide sequence: TGTGCCAGCAGCCCTACAGGGGCCCGATACAATGAGCAGTTCTTC.

The chain couples TRBV7-9 to TRBJ1-4, with TRBD1 as a possible D gene (5 bases). The CDR3 totals 15 residues. Germline-derived CDR1 and CDR2 are SEHNR and FQNEAQ (reference sequence). The V and J ends lost 5 bases and 6 bases respectively, with 16 bases between them. Here the CDR3 reads CASSVQGPKYEKLFF. As DNA, the CDR3 is TGTGCCAGCAGCGTCCAGGGCCCCAAATATGAAAAACTGTTTTTT.

This clone occurred a few times. This chain uses TRBV19 with TRBJ2-7; the match to TRBD1 covers 7 bases. J gave up 4 bases and V 6 bases, and 15 bases lay outside the gene matches. The CDR3 totals 16 residues. The germline V gene has CDR1 LNHDA and CDR2 SQIVND (reference sequence). Here the CDR3 DNA reads TGTGCCAGTAGCCCTAATATCGGGACAGCTACTTACGAGCAGTACTTC. This sequence encodes CASSPNIGTATYEQYF.